One and the same sample provided the 14 T cell receptor beta chains below, sequenced in a study of blood T cell repertoires in COVID-19. Produced via immunoSEQ multiplex PCR; TCRdb's table is partial and in-frame only. The table shows under 100,000 clones, with around 86% occurring only once. Source material: peripheral blood. These receptors all come from a woman in her 70s with acute or convalescent COVID-19.

V usage is TRBV19 and J usage is TRBJ1-5, with D unclear. Trimming cost V 6 bases and J 1 base, with 13 bases left between them. Germline CDR1 LNHDA, CDR2 SQIVND (reference sequence). CDR3 length equals 15 residues. CDR3: CASRNVLESNQPQHF. The CDR3 DNA is TGTGCCAGTAGGAATGTATTGGAGAGCAATCAGCCCCAGCATTTT.

This chain uses TRBV25-1 with TRBJ1-5, with a possible D match to TRBD1 (5 bases). Germline-derived CDR1 and CDR2 are MGHDK and SYGVNS. The V and J ends lost 3 bases and 8 bases respectively, with 14 bases between them. CDR3 length equals 14 residues. The CDR3 reads CASSDNKGMEPQHF. CDR3 DNA sequence: TGTGCCAGCAGTGACAACAAGGGGATGGAGCCCCAGCATTTT.

The sample holds one count of this clone. The chain carries TRBV5-1 and TRBJ2-2, with a weak D call TRBD2 (6 bases). CDR1 and CDR2 from the germline V gene are SGHRS and YFSETQ. Trimming left V 0 bases short and J 0 bases short, with 9 bases between. The CDR3 is 16 amino acids. CDR3 nucleotides: TGCGCCAGCAGCTTGGCCGGGAGCGCGAACACCGGGGAGCTGTTTTTT. Translated: CASSLAGSANTGELFF.

The chain couples TRBV15 to TRBJ1-2; TRBD1 aligns across 9 bases. This CDR3 region has 15 residues. The ends lost 4 bases at V and 3 bases at J; junction bases unmatched: 6. Germline-derived CDR1 and CDR2 are LNHNV and YYDKDF (reference sequence). The CDR3 reads CATSTRTGVDYGYTF. The CDR3 DNA follows: TGTGCCACCAGCACCCGGACAGGGGTTGACTATGGCTACACCTTC.

The chain recombines TRBV10-3 with TRBJ2-1; 8 nucleotides match TRBD2. From germline, CDR1 is ENHRY and CDR2 SYGVKD. The length of the CDR3 is 16 residues. V lost 6 bases and J lost 6; bases outside the gene matches: 13. CDR3 loop: CAIRIAGGAGSNEQFF. The CDR3 DNA sequence: TGTGCCATCAGGATCGCCGGGGGGGCCGGTTCCAATGAGCAGTTCTTC.

The rearrangement joins TRBV12-1 to TRBJ1-5. TRBV12-1 counts as a pseudogene. This CDR3 region has 13 residues. This chain's CDR3 is CASSFAPGQPQHF. The DNA of the CDR3 is TGTGCCAGCAGCTTTGCTCCCGGTCAGCCCCAGCATTTT.

V is TRBV25-1 and J is TRBJ1-3; 7 nucleotides line up with TRBD1. The CDR3 is 16 residues long. V lost 3 bases, J lost 0 bases, and 5 bases stayed unmatched. The germline CDR1 and CDR2 sequences are MGHDK and SYGVNS. DNA for the CDR3: TGTGCCAGCAGTGACGACAGGGTCCTCTCTGGAAACACCATATATTTT. Protein sequence: CASSDDRVLSGNTIYF.

The rearrangement links TRBV30 to TRBJ1-6, with 7 bases lining up with TRBD1. The germline V gene has CDR1 GTSNPN and CDR2 SVGIG (reference sequence). The length of the CDR3 is 15 residues. Trimming took 2 bases from V and 3 from J; bases not matched to a gene: 4. CDR3 sequence reads: CAWSLGDSYNSPLHF. CDR3 nucleotides: TGTGCCTGGAGTCTAGGGGACAGCTATAATTCACCCCTCCACTTT. The variable domain in full, completed from reference TRBV30 and TRBJ1-6, reads SQTIHQWPATLVQPVGSPLSLECTVEGTSNPNLYWYRQAAGRGLQLLFYSVGIGQISSEVPQNLSASRPQDRQFILSSKKLLLSDSGFYLCAWSLGDSYNSPLHFGNGTRLTVT.

This chain connects TRBV5-4 to TRBJ1-1; TRBD1 matches 10 bases. The CDR3 has 15 residues. J lost 4 bases, V lost 4 bases, and 7 bases had no gene match. Germline lookup yields CDR1 SGHNT and CDR2 YYREEE (reference sequence). CDR3: CASSAQGQGFTEAFF. In DNA form, the CDR3 reads TGTGCCAGCAGCGCTCAGGGACAGGGGTTCACTGAAGCTTTCTTT.

The genes are TRBV5-1 and TRBJ2-3; TRBD2 matches at 8 bases. There are 15 residues in the CDR3. The J segment lost 2 bases and the V segment lost 1 base, leaving 3 bases of the junction unmatched. Per germline, CDR1 SGHRS and CDR2 YFSETQ. CDR3 sequence: CASSLSGLDTDTQYF. As DNA, the CDR3 is TGCGCCAGCAGCTTGTCGGGACTAGACACAGATACGCAGTATTTT.

The chain joins TRBV30 to TRBJ1-6, with no clear D. Trimming took off 0 bases at V and 5 bases at J, with 17 bases between the two ends. Germline CDR1 reads GTSNPN; CDR2 reads SVGIG (reference sequence). The CDR3 consists of 17 residues. Here the CDR3 reads CAWSVDRNGLNNSPLHF. CDR3 DNA: TGTGCCTGGAGTGTAGATCGTAACGGACTTAATAATTCACCCCTCCACTTT.

The CDR3 DNA sequence: TGTGCCAGCAGGCTATTTCCGAACACCGGGGAGCTGTTTTTT. It yields the protein CASRLFPNTGELFF. The V gene is TRBV9, the J gene TRBJ2-2, with D uncertain. CDR1 and CDR2 (germline): SGDLS, YYNGEE. The CDR3 covers 14 residues. V was clipped by 5 bases and J by 0 bases, with 8 bases between them.

This chain links TRBV4-2 with TRBJ1-3; D may be TRBD1 (5 bases). This CDR3 is 17 amino acids long. V dropped 1 base and J dropped 0 bases, with 13 bases sitting between them. Germline-derived CDR1 and CDR2 are LGHNA and YNFKEQ. This CDR3 reads CASSQGRAGPSGNTIYF. The CDR3 nucleotides read TGTGCCAGCAGCCAAGGGAGGGCGGGACCCTCTGGAAACACCATATATTTT.

This clone was detected once. The V and J genes are TRBV28 and TRBJ2-7; the D is unclear. The CDR3 is 15 amino acids. Between the trimmed V and J ends, which lost 11 bases and 2 bases, there was a span of 22 bases. Germline CDR1 reads MDHEN; CDR2 reads SYDVKM. The CDR3, as DNA: TGTGCCTCTCTCAAGCCTCGCGGAACTCCCTACGAGCAGTACTTC. It is translated as CASLKPRGTPYEQYF.